This T cell receptor beta chain was identified in a study of blood T cell repertoires in COVID-19. Study-wide context: Sources were T cells, B-cell-depleted T cells, or PBMCs; the material itself was cDNA or gDNA.

Authors' analysis steps: Reference gene primer amplification yielded estimated nucleated cell counts. Sequenced by immunoSEQ multiplex PCR; TCRdb stores in-frame clones only, minus some. The V and J calls and clone size come from that table; D and trimming were worked out from the DNA. Of 200,000 to 250,000 clones listed, around 87% are singletons. The CDR3 contains 15 residues. Germline CDR1 is MNHEY and CDR2 is SVGAGI. V gave up 3 bases and J gave up 8 bases, with 19 bases separating them. The V call is TRBV6-5, the J call TRBJ1-2; D is unclear. Sequences were obtained from PBMCs or T cells enriched from blood (not recorded which). This TCR came from a man aged 30 to 45 who had been exposed to COVID-19. The CDR3 spells CASSYHTDFRGGYTF. The CDR3 DNA follows: TGTGCCAGCAGTTATCACACGGATTTTCGAGGAGGCTACACCTTC.